This record concerns one T cell receptor (beta chain) sequence. Its specificity is not known. The sample comes from a study of cytomegalovirus exposure and HLA in healthy donors. Study observations and caveats: It was 150 to 200 TCR beta chains that were listed as cytomegalovirus-associated. Being indistinguishable, some V segments were excluded, TRBV6-2 and TRBV6-3 among them. In a later analysis, V- and J-gene trimming of beta chains associated with a DCLRE1C missense variant, replicated independently. Later analysis showed TCR association rates varying by HLA locus, highest for DRB1 and lowest for HLA-C.

60 Vbeta and 13 Jbeta primers were used in PCR. Assay: immunoSEQ multiplex PCR; the TCRdb copy retains only in-frame clones and omits some. The table lists about 160,000 clones, 70% to 80% of them singletons, with about 1.3% in the top ten. Trimming removed 1 base from V and 3 bases from J; junction bases left unmatched: 5. The CDR3 runs to 15 residues. Germline V gives CDR1 GTSNPN, CDR2 SVGIG (reference sequence). The gene calls are TRBV30 and TRBJ2-7; 11 bases are shared with TRBD1. The sequence was obtained from a man under 40 in good health and CMV-seronegative. Sequenced sample: PBMCs. The CDR3 protein is CAWSGGTGGDYEQYF. The CDR3 nucleotides read TGTGCCTGGAGTGGGGGGACAGGGGGAGACTACGAGCAGTACTTC.